The present TCR beta chain was sequenced within a study of blood T cell repertoires in COVID-19. About the research overall: Researchers got acute and convalescent COVID-19 samples from the United States, Italy and Spain. The analysed material was cDNA or gDNA that came from T cells, B-cell-depleted T cells, or PBMCs.

The CDR3 spans 12 residues. V lost 7 bases to trimming and J lost 4 bases, with 10 bases between them. As processed by the authors: Amplifying reference gene primers gave estimates of nucleated cell counts. Clones were read by immunoSEQ multiplex PCR, and TCRdb kept only the in-frame ones, dropping some. V and J calls and clone size come straight from that table; D and trimming were deduced from the DNA. Seen here are about 250,000 clones, 88% observed once, and the top ten hold 0.95% to 1%. Input material: peripheral blood. The V call is TRBV12-3 or TRBV12-4, the J call TRBJ1-2; D remains ambiguous. The sequence was obtained from a woman aged 40 to 50 who had recovered from COVID-19. DNA of the CDR3: TGTGCCAGCAACATCGGAGGCTATGGCTACACCTTC. The encoded protein is CASNIGGYGYTF.